Below, 29 T cell receptor beta chains from the same sample are listed, as sequenced in a study of blood T cell repertoires in COVID-19. Using immunoSEQ multiplex PCR, the repertoire was profiled, and TCRdb retains in-frame clones only, with some absent. The sample shows roughly 100,000 clones, roughly 79% of them seen only once. The specimen sequenced was peripheral blood. The receptor set was obtained from a woman between 65 and 79 years old with acute or convalescent COVID-19.

The V and J genes are TRBV28 and TRBJ2-7; D not resolved. The germline CDR1 and CDR2 sequences are MDHEN and SYDVKM. There are 10 residues in the CDR3. V lost 4 bases to trimming and J lost 7 bases, with 5 bases between them. Written as DNA, the CDR3 is TGTGCCAGCAGTTCCGTTGAGCAGTACTTC. This encodes CASSSVEQYF.

V usage is TRBV27 and J usage is TRBJ1-4; 7 bases line up with TRBD1. Trimming took 6 bases from V and 5 from J; bases not matched to a gene: 6. Germline loops: CDR1 MNHEY, CDR2 SMNVEV (reference sequence). The CDR3 is 14 amino acids. The CDR3 loop reads CASRSGTANEKLFF. CDR3 coding DNA: TGTGCCAGCAGGTCCGGGACAGCAAATGAAAAACTGTTTTTT.

The CDR3 sequence is CAIRILVGAAYEQYF. DNA of the CDR3: TGTGCCATCAGGATACTAGTGGGGGCCGCGTACGAGCAGTACTTC. The chain is built from TRBV10-3 and TRBJ2-7; D possibly corresponds to TRBD1 (6 bases). The V end was cut by 6 bases, the J end by 4 bases, with 19 bases between. This CDR3 region has 15 residues. Germline lookup yields CDR1 ENHRY and CDR2 SYGVKD.

This clone was recorded a few times. J is TRBJ2-7 and V is TRBV2; TRBD1 agrees at 12 bases. The CDR3 contains 21 residues. Germline values: CDR1 SNHLY, CDR2 FYNNEI. J lost 0 bases, V lost 3 bases, and 18 bases had no gene match. CDR3 sequence reads: CASSDGTGGLISPFSSYEQYF. The CDR3, as DNA: TGTGCCAGCAGTGATGGGACAGGGGGCCTAATCAGCCCTTTTAGCTCCTACGAGCAGTACTTC.

The genes are TRBV7-4 and TRBJ1-3; 7 bases fit TRBD1. The CDR3 length is 16 residues. Germline values: CDR1 SGHVT, CDR2 SQSDAQ. The V segment lost 5 bases and the J segment 2 bases; nucleotides outside the gene matches: 9. CDR3 residues: CASSRGQVRTGNTIYF. The CDR3 DNA follows: TGTGCCAGCAGCCGAGGACAGGTCCGTACTGGAAACACCATATATTTT.

This clone appeared a single time. The chain is built from TRBV5-5 and TRBJ1-1, with 7 nucleotides matching TRBD1. CDR3 length equals 14 residues. V lost 4 bases and J lost 1; bases outside the gene matches: 4. The V gene's germline CDR1 is SGHKS and CDR2 YYEKEE (reference sequence). The DNA of the CDR3 is TGTGCCAGCAGCAGTTGGACAGGGAACACTGAAGCTTTCTTT. Protein product: CASSSWTGNTEAFF.

The chain combines TRBV29-1 with TRBJ2-1; TRBD1 matches at 7 bases. Germline CDR1 SQVTM, CDR2 ANQGSEA. Trimming at V came to 2 bases and at J to 5 bases, leaving 3 bases not matched to a gene. The CDR3 covers 13 residues. This chain's CDR3 is CSVEWGTDNEQFF. CDR3 nucleotide sequence: TGCAGCGTTGAATGGGGGACAGACAATGAGCAGTTCTTC.

This sequence joins TRBV29-1 and TRBJ2-7; 7 bases line up with TRBD2. Germline V gene lookup returns CDR1 SQVTM and CDR2 ANQGSEA. Trimming removed 2 bases from V and 0 bases from J; junction bases left unmatched: 10. This CDR3 spans 16 amino acids. CDR3 coding DNA: TGCAGCGTTGAACTCCCCCGCGGGGGAAGCTCCTACGAGCAGTACTTC. It specifies CSVELPRGGSSYEQYF.

This clone was observed a few times. The V call is TRBV29-1, the J call TRBJ2-7; perhaps TRBD1 as D (5 bases). V lost 7 bases to trimming and J lost 3 bases, with 13 bases between them. CDR3 length: 12 residues. Germline lookup yields CDR1 SQVTM and CDR2 ANQGSEA. CDR3 region: CSAESTDYEQYF. CDR3 DNA sequence: TGCAGCGCCGAATCGACAGACTACGAGCAGTACTTC.

The rearrangement uses TRBV4-1 and TRBJ1-3; possible D gene TRBD1, 6 bases. V lost 1 base to trimming and J lost 3 bases, with 13 bases between them. Looked up from germline, CDR1 is MGHRA and CDR2 is YSYEKL. This CDR3 region has 16 residues. CDR3 protein: CASSQGHQGNGNTIYF. CDR3 DNA: TGCGCCAGCAGCCAAGGCCACCAGGGGAATGGAAACACCATATATTTT.

The J gene is TRBJ1-2, the V gene TRBV6-6; no reliable D call. V lost 3 bases to trimming and J lost 1 base, with 15 bases between them. CDR1 and CDR2 from the germline V gene are MNHNY and SVGAGI (reference sequence). The CDR3 length is 16 residues. The CDR3 region has the DNA TGTGCCAGCAGTTATAACCTGCAGGACTTTAACTATGGCTACACCTTC. As protein: CASSYNLQDFNYGYTF.

The chain's CDR3 is CASSLLGQGAAGYTF. In DNA form, the CDR3 reads TGTGCCAGCAGCCTACTCGGACAGGGGGCGGCCGGCTACACCTTC. This chain links TRBV6-5 with TRBJ1-2; 11 bases map to TRBD1. CDR3 length: 15 residues. The V segment lost 6 bases and the J segment 8 bases; nucleotides outside the gene matches: 11. Germline V CDR1 and CDR2: MNHEY, SVGAGI.

The J gene is TRBJ2-1, the V gene TRBV7-9, with D tentatively TRBD2 (6 bases). This CDR3 comprises 15 residues. In germline, CDR1 is SEHNR, CDR2 FQNEAQ (reference sequence). The ends were cut back, 1 base at V and 3 bases at J, with 10 bases in the middle. The CDR3 sequence: CASSLGASDYNEQFF. The CDR3 DNA reads as TGTGCCAGCAGCTTAGGGGCTAGCGACTACAATGAGCAGTTCTTC.

The V call is TRBV6-5, the J call TRBJ1-4; a weak D match, TRBD1 (5 bases). The CDR3 has 13 residues. Trimming took off 10 bases at V and 7 bases at J, with 16 bases between the two ends. CDR1 is MNHEY and CDR2 is SVGAGI in the germline V gene. The CDR3 loop reads CATAPGLGEKLFF. In DNA, the CDR3 is TGTGCCACCGCCCCAGGGTTAGGTGAAAAACTGTTTTTT.

This chain joins TRBV7-2 and TRBJ1-2; possibly TRBD1 for D (6 bases). Germline V gives CDR1 SGHTA, CDR2 FQGNSA. The length of the CDR3 is 14 residues. The V gene lost 0 bases and the J gene lost 5 bases, with 10 bases spanning the gap. CDR3 in DNA: TGTGCCAGCAGCTTAGCCGGGACACTTTATGGCTACACCTTC. Protein product: CASSLAGTLYGYTF.

This sequence joins TRBV13 and TRBJ2-1; 16 positions agree with TRBD2. The V gene end was trimmed by 5 bases and the J gene end by 4 bases; junction bases not matched to a gene: 11. CDR1 is PRHDT, CDR2 FYEKMQ, per germline (reference sequence). CDR3 size: 19 residues. CDR3 nucleotides: TGTGCCAGCAGCCCTCCCACGGGACTAGCGGGGGGGGCATACAATGAGCAGTTCTTC. This gives the protein CASSPPTGLAGGAYNEQFF.

V and J are TRBV3-1 (or the pseudogene TRBV3-2) and TRBJ2-2; D possibly corresponds to TRBD1 (5 bases). Trimming removed 4 bases from V and 7 bases from J, with 16 bases in between. This CDR3 region has 15 residues. Germline values: CDR1 LGHDT, CDR2 YNNKEL (reference sequence). CDR3 region: CASSLLGQMGGELFF. In DNA, the CDR3 is TGTGCCAGCAGCCTTCTTGGACAAATGGGCGGGGAGCTGTTTTTT.

V usage is TRBV27 and J usage is TRBJ2-7; possible D gene TRBD1, 5 bases. Germline V gene lookup returns CDR1 MNHEY and CDR2 SMNVEV (reference sequence). Trimming stripped 0 bases from V and 3 bases from J, with 9 bases between. The CDR3 is 14 amino acids. The CDR3 nucleotides are TGTGCCAGCAGTTTATCGTACAGGTACTACGAGCAGTACTTC. As protein: CASSLSYRYYEQYF.

The chain employs TRBV10-3 and TRBJ2-1, with TRBD2 identical over 11 bases. The junction had 5 bases not matched to a gene; V was cut back by 6 bases and J by 7 bases. Germline-derived CDR1 and CDR2 are ENHRY and SYGVKD. This CDR3 is built from 14 residues. The CDR3, as DNA: TGTGCCATCAGCACTAGCGGGAGAGGGAATGAGCAGTTCTTC. Translation gives CAISTSGRGNEQFF.

This chain joins TRBV9 and TRBJ2-3, with 14 bases lining up with TRBD2. The CDR3 runs 18 residues. Germline CDR1 SGDLS, CDR2 YYNGEE. V was clipped by 2 bases and J by 2 bases; unmatched bases: 7. This CDR3 reads CASSVGTSGRISTDTQYF. The CDR3, as DNA: TGTGCCAGCAGCGTTGGGACTAGCGGGAGAATCTCCACAGATACGCAGTATTTT.

The CDR3 loop is CASSPLRGNTEAFF. DNA for the CDR3: TGTGCCAGCTCACCTTTACGGGGGAACACTGAAGCTTTCTTT. The V gene is TRBV18, the J gene TRBJ1-1; D ambiguous. Trimming removed 3 bases from V and 1 base from J, with 9 bases in between. CDR3 length equals 14 residues. Germline CDR1 and CDR2: KGHSH and LQKENI.

The chain employs TRBV5-1 and TRBJ1-2, with 9 bases matching TRBD1. The CDR3 totals 15 residues. After removal of 0 bases from V and 4 bases from J, the junction contained 4 bases not matched to a gene. The V gene's germline CDR1 is SGHRS and CDR2 YFSETQ. CDR3 sequence: CASSLDGQGSYGYTF. CDR3 coding DNA: TGCGCCAGCAGCTTGGACGGACAGGGGAGCTATGGCTACACCTTC.

The chain uses TRBV27 and TRBJ2-1, with 9 bases identical to TRBD1. The CDR3 sequence is 15 residues long. CDR1 MNHEY and CDR2 SMNVEV come from the germline V gene (reference sequence). Trimming removed 3 bases from V and 0 bases from J; junction bases left unmatched: 0. CDR3 sequence: CASSLGQGSYNEQFF. CDR3 coding DNA: TGTGCCAGCAGTTTGGGACAGGGCTCCTACAATGAGCAGTTCTTC.

The chain has TRBV6-4 and TRBJ2-1, with D possibly TRBD1 on 5 matching bases. This CDR3 region has 14 residues. Trimming removed 4 bases at V and 6 bases at J, with 13 bases between. The V gene's germline CDR1 is MRHNA and CDR2 SNTAGT. The CDR3 DNA reads TGTGCCAGCAGTGTCCAGGGTCAGGGCAATGAGCAGTTCTTC. Translated: CASSVQGQGNEQFF.

The DNA of the CDR3 is TGTGCCAGCAGCCCACAAGACAGAAACTATGGCTACACCTTC. Its protein is CASSPQDRNYGYTF. This chain uses TRBV5-4 with TRBJ1-2; D possibly corresponds to TRBD1 (5 bases). Trimming took 4 bases from V and 2 from J, leaving 12 bases between them. Germline CDR1 and CDR2: SGHNT and YYREEE (reference sequence). CDR3 length: 14 amino acids.

The rearrangement links TRBV5-1 to TRBJ1-4, with D perhaps matching TRBD1 (5 bases). The CDR3 covers 14 residues. With 4 bases removed from V and 10 bases from J, the gap between germline ends came to 17 bases. Germline CDR1 SGHRS, CDR2 YFSETQ. The CDR3 reads CASSPDSLTGKLFF. CDR3 sequence (DNA): TGCGCCAGCAGCCCAGACAGTTTAACGGGAAAACTGTTTTTT.

J is TRBJ1-2 and V is TRBV5-6; D uncertain. The CDR3 contains 15 residues. Trimming stripped 3 bases from V and 4 bases from J, with 16 bases between. The germline V gene encodes CDR1 SGHDT and CDR2 YYEEEE. In DNA, the CDR3 is TGTGCCAGCAGCTCCGGAGCGGACCTCCCCTATGGCTACACCTTC. It specifies CASSSGADLPYGYTF.

CDR3 bases: TGTGCCAGTAGTGTATTTACCGGGACAGGGAACGCATGGGCACGTGAGCAGTACTTC. Its protein product is CASSVFTGTGNAWAREQYF. This chain links TRBV19 with TRBJ2-7; 9 bases agree with TRBD1. This CDR3 spans 19 amino acids. V lost 5 bases to trimming and J lost 7 bases; unmatched junction nucleotides: 24. Germline CDR1 is LNHDA and CDR2 is SQIVND (reference sequence).

This clone turned up a few times. V gene TRBV11-3 combines with J gene TRBJ2-4, with no clear D. The V gene lost 1 base and the J gene lost 0 bases, with 10 bases spanning the gap. The CDR3 is 16 residues long. CDR1 SGHNT and CDR2 YENEEA come from the germline V gene. The CDR3 here is CASSLGGTGAKNIQYF. In DNA form, the CDR3 reads TGTGCCAGCAGCTTAGGCGGCACTGGAGCCAAAAACATTCAGTACTTC. Full variable domain (missing parts from reference TRBV11-3 and TRBJ2-4): EAGVVQSPRYKIIEKKQPVAFWCNPISGHNTLYWYLQNLGQGPELLIRYENEEAVDDSQLPKDRFSAERLKGVDSTLKIQPAELGDSAVYLCASSLGGTGAKNIQYFGAGTRLSVL.